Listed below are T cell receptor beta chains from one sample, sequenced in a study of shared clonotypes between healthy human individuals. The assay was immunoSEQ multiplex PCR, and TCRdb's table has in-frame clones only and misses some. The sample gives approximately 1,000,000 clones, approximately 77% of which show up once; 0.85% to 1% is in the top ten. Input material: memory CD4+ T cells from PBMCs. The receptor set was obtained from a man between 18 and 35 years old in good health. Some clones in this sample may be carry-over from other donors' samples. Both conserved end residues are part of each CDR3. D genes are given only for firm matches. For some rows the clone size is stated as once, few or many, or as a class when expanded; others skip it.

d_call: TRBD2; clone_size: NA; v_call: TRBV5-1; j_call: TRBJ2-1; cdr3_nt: TGCGCCAGCAGCTTGGGGCTAGCGGGAGGGCCGGGAACCTACAATGAGCAGTTCTTC; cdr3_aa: CASSLGLAGGPGTYNEQFF
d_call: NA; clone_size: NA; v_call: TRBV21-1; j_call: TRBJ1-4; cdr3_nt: TGTGCCAGCAGCAAATATAACCCTGGGGATGAAAAACTGTTTTTT; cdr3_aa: CASSKYNPGDEKLFF
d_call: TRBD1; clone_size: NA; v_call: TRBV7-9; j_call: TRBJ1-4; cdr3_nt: TGTGCCAGCAGCCAGGGACAGGGTGAGGAAAAACTGTTTTTT; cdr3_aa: CASSQGQGEEKLFF
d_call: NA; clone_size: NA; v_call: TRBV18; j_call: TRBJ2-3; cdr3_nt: TGTGCCAGCTCACTAATCCAGGGAAGAATGACAGATACGCAGTATTTT; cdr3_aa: CASSLIQGRMTDTQYF
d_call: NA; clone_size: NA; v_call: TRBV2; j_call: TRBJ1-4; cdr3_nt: TGTGCCAGCAGTCCGCTTGCAACTAATGAAAAACTGTTTTTT; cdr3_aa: CASSPLATNEKLFF
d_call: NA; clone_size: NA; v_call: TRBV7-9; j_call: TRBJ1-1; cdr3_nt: TGTGCCAGCAGCTTGGGAGGGACGACTGAAGCTTTCTTT; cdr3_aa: CASSLGGTTEAFF
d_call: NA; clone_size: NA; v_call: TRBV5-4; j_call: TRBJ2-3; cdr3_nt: TGTGCCAGCAGCTTGGGGTGGCGGGGAGCAGATACGCAGTATTTT; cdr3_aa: CASSLGWRGADTQYF
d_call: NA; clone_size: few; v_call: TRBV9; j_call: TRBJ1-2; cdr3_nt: TGTGCCAGCAGCGTAGATACAGGAGACTATGGCTACACCTTC; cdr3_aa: CASSVDTGDYGYTF
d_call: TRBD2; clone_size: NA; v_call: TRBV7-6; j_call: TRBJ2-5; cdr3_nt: TGTGCCAGCAGCTTACTCGCGGGGGTCTCGGAGACCCAGTACTTC; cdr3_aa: CASSLLAGVSETQYF
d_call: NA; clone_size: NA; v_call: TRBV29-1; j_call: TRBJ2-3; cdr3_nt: TGCAGCGTTGAACAGGGGACAGATACGCAGTATTTT; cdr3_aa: CSVEQGTDTQYF
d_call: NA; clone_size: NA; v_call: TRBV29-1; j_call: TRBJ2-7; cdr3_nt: TGCAGCGTTGAAGGGAGAGCGGGCAGTTTTCAGTACTTC; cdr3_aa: CSVEGRAGSFQYF
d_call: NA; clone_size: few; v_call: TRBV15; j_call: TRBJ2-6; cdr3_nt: TGTGCCACCAGCCCCCGGTCCGCCGGGGCCAACGTCCTGACTTTC; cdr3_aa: CATSPRSAGANVLTF
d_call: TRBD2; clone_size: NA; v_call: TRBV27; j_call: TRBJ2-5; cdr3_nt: TGTGCCAGCAGTTTTTCTAGCGGGAGTGGAGAGACCCAGTACTTC; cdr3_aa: CASSFSSGSGETQYF
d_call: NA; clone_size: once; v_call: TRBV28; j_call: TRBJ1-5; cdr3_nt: TGTGCCAGCAGCTCAGGGTATCAGCCCCAGCATTTT; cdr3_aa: CASSSGYQPQHF
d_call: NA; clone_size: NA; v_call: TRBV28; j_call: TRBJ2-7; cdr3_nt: TGTGCCAGCAGTTTGATGAGTCCCGCCCGGGACATCCCCTACGAGCAGTACTTC; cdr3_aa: CASSLMSPARDIPYEQYF
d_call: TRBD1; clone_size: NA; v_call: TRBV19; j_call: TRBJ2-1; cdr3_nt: TGTGCCAGTAGTAGGATCGGACAGGGGGGTAATGAGCAGTTCTTC; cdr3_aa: CASSRIGQGGNEQFF
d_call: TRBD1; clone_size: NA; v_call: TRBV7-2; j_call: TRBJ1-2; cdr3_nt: TGTGCCAGCAGCGCTCCCGGGACAGGGGGCGTGCGGGATATGGGAGGCTACACCTTC; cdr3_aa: CASSAPGTGGVRDMGGYTF
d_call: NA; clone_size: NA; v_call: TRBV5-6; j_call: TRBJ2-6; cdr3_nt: TGTGCCAGCAGCTTGAGAGGTGGGGCCAACGTCCTGACTTTC; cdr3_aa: CASSLRGGANVLTF
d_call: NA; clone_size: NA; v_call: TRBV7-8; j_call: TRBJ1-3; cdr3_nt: TGTGCCAGCAGCCCATACGACAGGCCATCAGGAAACACCATATATTTT; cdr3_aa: CASSPYDRPSGNTIYF
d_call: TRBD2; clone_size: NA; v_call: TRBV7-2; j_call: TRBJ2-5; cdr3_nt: TGTGCCAGCAGCCCCCGACTAGCTCAGGAGACCCAGTACTTC; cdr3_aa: CASSPRLAQETQYF
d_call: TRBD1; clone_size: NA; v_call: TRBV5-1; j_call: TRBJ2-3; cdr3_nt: TGCGCCAGCAGCTTTGGGCCCAGGGGGCAATTGGGCTCAGATACGCAGTATTTT; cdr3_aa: CASSFGPRGQLGSDTQYF
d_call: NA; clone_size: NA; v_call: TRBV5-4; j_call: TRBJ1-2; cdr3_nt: TGTGCCAGCAGCTTGGACAGGACTAACTATGGCTACACCTTC; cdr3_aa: CASSLDRTNYGYTF
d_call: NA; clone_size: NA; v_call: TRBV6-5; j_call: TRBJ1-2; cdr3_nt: TGTGCCAGCAGTTACTCGCGCAGGGCCTATGGCTACACCTTC; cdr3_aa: CASSYSRRAYGYTF
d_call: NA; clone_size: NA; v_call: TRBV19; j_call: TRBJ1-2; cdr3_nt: TGTGCCAGTAGTAGGACGGCCGACTATGGCTACACCTTC; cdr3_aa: CASSRTADYGYTF
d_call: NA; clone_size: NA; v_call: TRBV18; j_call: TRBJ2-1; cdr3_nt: TGTGCCAGCTCGATATTGGGGGAGGCGGAGCAGTTCTTC; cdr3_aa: CASSILGEAEQFF
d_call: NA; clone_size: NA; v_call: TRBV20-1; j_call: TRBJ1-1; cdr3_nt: TGCAGTGCTAGATGGAACACTGAAGCTTTCTTT; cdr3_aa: CSARWNTEAFF